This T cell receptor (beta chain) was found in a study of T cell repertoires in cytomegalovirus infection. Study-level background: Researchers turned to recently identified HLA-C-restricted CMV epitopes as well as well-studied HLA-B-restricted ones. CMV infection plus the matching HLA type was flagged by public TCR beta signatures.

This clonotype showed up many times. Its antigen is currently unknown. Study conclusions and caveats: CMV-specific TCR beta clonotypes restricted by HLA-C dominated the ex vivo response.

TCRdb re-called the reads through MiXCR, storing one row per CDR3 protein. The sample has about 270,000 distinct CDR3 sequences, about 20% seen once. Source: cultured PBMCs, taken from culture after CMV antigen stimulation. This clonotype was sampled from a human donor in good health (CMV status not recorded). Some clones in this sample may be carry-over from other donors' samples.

CDR3 loop: CASSLNPSGSSYNEQFF. The CDR3, as DNA: TGTGCCAGCAGCTTAAACCCAAGCGGGAGCTCCTACAATGAGCAGTTCTTC. The V call is TRBV11-2, the J call TRBJ2-1; 8 positions match TRBD2. Trimming cost V 2 bases and J 0 bases; bases outside gene matches: 6. CDR3 length equals 17 residues. Looked up from germline, CDR1 is SGHAT and CDR2 is FQNNGV.